The rows below give T cell receptor beta chains drawn from one sample of a study of response to subunit inactivated influenza vaccine. From the RT-PCR reads, TCRdb called clonotypes with MiXCR, one entry per CDR3 protein. The sample consists of 650,000 to 700,000 distinct CDR3 sequences, 15% to 19% of them appearing once. The sequences come from PBMCs from blood, collected 11 to 12 days after vaccination. These receptors were collected from a man aged 50 to 60 who received an inactivated influenza vaccine. Each CDR3 is given without its conserved first and last residue.

V: TRBV11-2; J: TRBJ2-1; CDR3: ASSLAQGGGEQF
V: TRBV28; J: TRBJ2-7; CDR3: ASARGGGFSYEQY
V: TRBV12-3/TRBV12-4; J: TRBJ2-4; CDR3: ASRTTGVGIQY
V: TRBV5-1; J: TRBJ2-5; CDR3: ASSSEGLGGRETQY
V: TRBV29-1; J: TRBJ2-1; CDR3: SVAGTSVYNEQF
V: TRBV12-3/TRBV12-4; J: TRBJ2-3; CDR3: ASSGRVGTDTQY
V: TRBV7-2; J: TRBJ1-2; CDR3: ASKKTNYGYT
V: TRBV20-1; J: TRBJ2-7; CDR3: SASPLEGLAGGNEQY
V: TRBV20-1; J: TRBJ1-1; CDR3: SARRSGGTEAF
V: TRBV6-2/TRBV6-3; J: TRBJ2-1; CDR3: ASSSLWTGPNNEQF
V: TRBV7-9; J: TRBJ2-5; CDR3: ASSLGWDSQETQY
V: TRBV4-1; J: TRBJ2-1; CDR3: ASSQIPGGSSYNEQF
V: TRBV20-1; J: TRBJ2-3; CDR3: SAKTSGSFSDTQY
V: TRBV19; J: TRBJ1-5; CDR3: ASSMQGLNQPQH
V: TRBV6-8; J: TRBJ2-7; CDR3: ASSYSSSFLREQY
V: TRBV12-3/TRBV12-4; J: TRBJ1-1; CDR3: ASRGSMNTEAF
V: TRBV7-2; J: TRBJ1-1; CDR3: ASSSWTGVTEAF
V: TRBV7-9; J: TRBJ1-6; CDR3: ASSPGGGRNSPLH
V: TRBV12-3/TRBV12-4; J: TRBJ1-2; CDR3: ASSNRQGAGYT
V: TRBV6-6; J: TRBJ1-2; CDR3: ASNGGNYGYT
V: TRBV15; J: TRBJ2-7; CDR3: ATSDGGNPTYEQY
V: TRBV7-2; J: TRBJ2-2; CDR3: ASSLVGGELF
V: TRBV5-1; J: TRBJ2-3; CDR3: ASSPFGLHTDTQY
V: TRBV20-1; J: TRBJ2-6; CDR3: SATTNSGANVLT
V: TRBV4-2; J: TRBJ1-1; CDR3: ASSQVTGVNTEAF
V: TRBV6-1; J: TRBJ2-5; CDR3: ASSDVTFQETQY
V: TRBV6-5; J: TRBJ2-1; CDR3: ASSYTTTPYNEQF
V: TRBV9; J: TRBJ2-3; CDR3: ASSVGGIGTDTQY